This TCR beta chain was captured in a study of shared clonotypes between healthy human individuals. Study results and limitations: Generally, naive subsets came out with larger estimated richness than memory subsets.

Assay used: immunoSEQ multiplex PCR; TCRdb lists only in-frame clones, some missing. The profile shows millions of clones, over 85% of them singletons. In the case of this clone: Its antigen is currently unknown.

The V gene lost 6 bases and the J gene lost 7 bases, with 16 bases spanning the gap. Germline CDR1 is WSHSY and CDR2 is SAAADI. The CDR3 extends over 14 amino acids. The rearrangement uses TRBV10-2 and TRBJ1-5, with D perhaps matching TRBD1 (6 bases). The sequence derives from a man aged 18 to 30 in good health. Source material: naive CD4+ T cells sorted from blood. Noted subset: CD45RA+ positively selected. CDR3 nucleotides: TGCGCCAGCAGCGAGCAGGGGAAGGGGCAGCCCCAGCATTTT. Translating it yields CASSEQGKGQPQHF.